The 19 T cell receptor beta chains below were found in one sample sequenced in a study of blood T cell repertoires in COVID-19. Here immunoSEQ multiplex PCR was the method, and the copy in TCRdb shows in-frame clones only, minus some. There are 200,000 to 250,000 clones in the sample; 70% to 90% occur only once, and roughly 4% lies in the top ten. Sequenced material: peripheral blood. Receptors originate from a man aged 45 to 65 with acute or convalescent COVID-19.

This clone occurred once. The rearrangement joins TRBV6-1 to TRBJ2-3; 9 bases map to TRBD2. This CDR3 comprises 15 residues. The J segment lost 1 base and the V segment lost 3 bases, leaving 2 bases of the junction unmatched. Germline V gene sequence: CDR1 MNHNS, CDR2 SASEGT. CDR3 sequence (DNA): TGTGCCAGCAGTGATGCGGGAGGGGGCACAGATACGCAGTATTTT. Amino acids: CASSDAGGGTDTQYF.

This sequence joins TRBV5-1 and TRBJ1-1; D call uncertain. V lost 7 bases to trimming and J lost 0 bases, with 10 bases between them. The CDR3 consists of 13 residues. Germline V lookup: CDR1 SGHRS, CDR2 YFSETQ. The CDR3, as DNA: TGCGCCAGCTCGGAGATTGTGAACACTGAAGCTTTCTTT. It translates to CASSEIVNTEAFF.

This rearrangement joins TRBV30 to TRBJ2-7, with TRBD2 identical over 8 bases. The V gene end was trimmed by 0 bases and the J gene end by 3 bases; junction bases not matched to a gene: 7. This CDR3 contains 15 residues. Germline V gene sequence: CDR1 GTSNPN, CDR2 SVGIG (reference sequence). The CDR3 is CAWSVASGGYYEQYF. The CDR3 DNA reads TGTGCCTGGAGTGTAGCCAGCGGGGGATACTACGAGCAGTACTTC.

This clone was observed once. The J gene is TRBJ1-2, the V gene TRBV9; the match to TRBD1 covers 8 bases. Germline CDR1 and CDR2: SGDLS and YYNGEE. V shed 1 base, J shed 4 bases, and the junction held 6 bases outside the gene matches. This CDR3 spans 15 amino acids. The CDR3 bases are TGTGCCAGCAGCGTATCAGGACAGGGTCTCTATGGCTACACCTTC. Protein sequence: CASSVSGQGLYGYTF. The full variable domain, with the rest looked up from reference TRBV9 and TRBJ1-2, is DSGVTQTPKHLITATGQRVTLRCSPRSGDLSVYWYQQSLDQGLQFLIQYYNGEERAKGNILERFSAQQFPDLHSELNLSSLELGDSALYFCASSVSGQGLYGYTFGSGTRLTVV.

This clone was seen a handful of times. The chain joins TRBV12-3 or TRBV12-4 to TRBJ1-1, with D uncertain. The CDR3 length is 13 residues. The V and J ends lost 2 bases and 5 bases respectively, with 9 bases between them. In DNA form, the CDR3 reads TGTGCCAGCAGTTTAATCGGGGTGACTGAAGCTTTCTTT. As protein: CASSLIGVTEAFF.

J is TRBJ2-5 and V is TRBV7-9; the D gene is possibly TRBD1 (6 bases). This CDR3 region has 14 residues. Trimming removed 6 bases from V and 5 bases from J, with 16 bases in between. Germline CDR1 is SEHNR and CDR2 is FQNEAQ (reference sequence). CDR3: CASRPTGLTETQYF. CDR3 bases: TGTGCCAGCAGGCCAACAGGGCTGACGGAGACCCAGTACTTC.

The V and J genes are TRBV7-3 and TRBJ1-3, with 8 bases that match TRBD1. V trimming: 2 bases; J trimming: 2 bases; junction bases outside the gene matches: 2. Per germline, CDR1 SGHTA and CDR2 FQGTGA. CDR3 length: 15 residues. CDR3: CASSLQGATGNTIYF. In DNA form, the CDR3 reads TGTGCCAGCAGCTTACAGGGGGCGACTGGAAACACCATATATTTT.

The rearrangement links TRBV24-1 to TRBJ2-1, with TRBD2 matching 7 bases. CDR1 is KGHDR, CDR2 SFDVKD, per germline. The length of the CDR3 is 16 residues. After removal of 2 bases from V and 5 bases from J, the junction contained 8 bases not matched to a gene. CDR3 nucleotide sequence: TGTGCCACCAGTGATTGGGGGGGTTTGGGTGACAATGAGCAGTTCTTC. It codes for CATSDWGGLGDNEQFF.

This sequence joins TRBV18 and TRBJ2-1, with 7 nucleotides matching TRBD1. The CDR3 sequence is 16 residues long. The junction had 16 bases not matched to a gene; V was cut back by 6 bases and J by 8 bases. CDR1 is KGHSH, CDR2 LQKENI, per germline. The CDR3 bases are TGTGCCAGCTCGAACCTAGGACAGGTTCCTAGGGATGAGCAGTTCTTC. This encodes CASSNLGQVPRDEQFF.

V usage is TRBV5-6 and J usage is TRBJ2-5; D perhaps matches TRBD2 (7 bases). CDR1 is SGHDT, CDR2 YYEEEE, per germline. The CDR3 length is 16 residues. V gave up 6 bases and J gave up 2 bases, with 20 bases separating them. The CDR3 DNA follows: TGTGCCAGCAACTCCCCTTGGGGGGGCGGGCAAGAGACCCAGTACTTC. It yields the protein CASNSPWGGGQETQYF. Based on the CDR3 plus reference TRBV5-6 and TRBJ2-5, the full variable domain is DAGVTQSPTHLIKTRGQQVTLRCSPKSGHDTVSWYQQALGQGPQFIFQYYEEEERQRGNFPDRFSGHQFPNYSSELNVNALLLGDSALYLCASNSPWGGGQETQYFGPGTRLLVL.

V usage is TRBV5-1 and J usage is TRBJ2-1; 9 nucleotides align to TRBD2. This CDR3 is built from 15 residues. The germline CDR1 and CDR2 sequences are SGHRS and YFSETQ. The J segment lost 2 bases and the V segment lost 3 bases, leaving 3 bases of the junction unmatched. This chain's CDR3 is CASSSSGGPYNEQFF. The CDR3 DNA follows: TGCGCCAGCAGCTCCAGCGGGGGGCCCTACAATGAGCAGTTCTTC.

The V gene is TRBV3-1 (or the pseudogene TRBV3-2), the J gene TRBJ1-2; no definite D call. The CDR3 is 15 amino acids. Germline CDR1 and CDR2: LGHDT and YNNKEL (reference sequence). The germline V and J ends were trimmed by 4 bases and 5 bases, with 17 bases remaining between them. The CDR3 is CASSPRPLQAYGYTF. CDR3 nucleotide sequence: TGTGCCAGCAGCCCCCGACCTCTCCAGGCGTATGGCTACACCTTC.

Notes on this clone: Other DNA sequences from this sample encode an identical CDR3 as well. The gene calls are TRBV5-4 and TRBJ2-7; D possibly corresponds to TRBD1 (6 bases). V lost 4 bases to trimming and J lost 3 bases, with 8 bases between them. The CDR3 spans 12 residues. The germline gives CDR1 SGHNT, CDR2 YYREEE (reference sequence). The CDR3 region is CASSLGGYEQYF. CDR3 DNA: TGTGCCAGCAGCCTAGGGGGCTACGAGCAGTACTTC.

V gene TRBV5-5 combines with J gene TRBJ2-7, with 9 positions matching TRBD1. The CDR3 contains 16 residues. The V gene end was trimmed by 2 bases and the J gene end by 1 base; junction bases not matched to a gene: 7. The germline gives CDR1 SGHKS, CDR2 YYEKEE (reference sequence). The CDR3 loop is CASSFGTGYASYEQYF. The CDR3 nucleotides are TGTGCCAGCAGCTTCGGGACAGGGTATGCGTCCTACGAGCAGTACTTC.

The rearrangement joins TRBV7-9 to TRBJ2-7; 12 bases are a match to TRBD2. After removal of 5 bases from V and 2 bases from J, the junction contained 7 bases not matched to a gene. Germline V gene data show CDR1 as SEHNR and CDR2 as FQNEAQ (reference sequence). CDR3 length: 16 amino acids. The CDR3 protein is CASSPRGLAGPYEQYF. The CDR3 DNA is TGTGCCAGCAGCCCGAGGGGACTAGCGGGTCCCTACGAGCAGTACTTC. Full variable domain (missing parts from reference TRBV7-9 and TRBJ2-7): DTGVSQNPRHKITKRGQNVTFRCDPISEHNRLYWYRQTLGQGPEFLTYFQNEAQLEKSRLLSDRFSAERPKGSFSTLEIQRTEQGDSAMYLCASSPRGLAGPYEQYFGPGTRLTVT.

This clone was seen more than once but under ten times. DNA for the CDR3: TGTGCCATAGCGGGACGCTCTTACAATGAGCAGTTCTTC. This translates into CAIAGRSYNEQFF. This rearrangement joins TRBV10-3 to TRBJ2-1; 7 positions match TRBD2. CDR3 length: 13 amino acids. Germline V gene sequence: CDR1 ENHRY, CDR2 SYGVKD. The V and J ends lost 9 bases and 4 bases, in that order; junction bases with no gene match: 6.

The V and J genes are TRBV7-9 and TRBJ2-1, with unresolved D. CDR1 is SEHNR, CDR2 FQNEAQ, per germline (reference sequence). The CDR3 sequence is 12 residues long. V lost 6 bases to trimming and J lost 5 bases, with 8 bases between them. CDR3 in DNA: TGTGCCAGCAGTCAACTCGACAATGAGCAGTTCTTC. This translates into CASSQLDNEQFF. Full variable domain (outside the CDR3, taken from reference TRBV7-9 and TRBJ2-1): DTGVSQNPRHKITKRGQNVTFRCDPISEHNRLYWYRQTLGQGPEFLTYFQNEAQLEKSRLLSDRFSAERPKGSFSTLEIQRTEQGDSAMYLCASSQLDNEQFFGPGTRLTVL.

The CDR3 is CASGRPSGALAEAFF. The CDR3 nucleotides are TGTGCCAGCGGCAGACCGTCAGGGGCACTGGCTGAAGCTTTCTTT. This sequence joins TRBV27 and TRBJ1-1; possibly TRBD1 for D (6 bases). CDR1 is MNHEY, CDR2 SMNVEV, per germline (reference sequence). The V gene lost 8 bases and the J gene lost 6 bases, with 22 bases spanning the gap. This CDR3 region has 15 residues.

This chain connects TRBV30 to TRBJ1-2, with TRBD1 matching over 7 bases. The CDR3 has 13 amino acids. With V trimmed by 7 bases and J by 5 bases, 10 bases remained unmatched. Germline assignment: CDR1 GTSNPN and CDR2 SVGIG (reference sequence). The DNA of the CDR3 is TGTGCCTCCCGCAGGGGGTCGGGTTATGGCTACACCTTC. Encoded protein: CASRRGSGYGYTF.